A single sample is the source of the 18 T cell receptor beta chains below, sequenced in a study of CD8 T cells in ankylosing spondylitis. TCRdb re-derived calls from the 5' RACE reads in MiXCR, one entry per CDR3 protein. The sample carries over 450,000 distinct CDR3 sequences, more than 9.5% recorded once. Findings and caveats of the study: Several highly homologous variants made up a TCR beta motif, and this motif appeared characteristic of ankylosing spondylitis blood.

No cognate antigen is known for these TCRs. Material for sequencing was blood, either unsorted or a sorted T cell fraction (not recorded which). These receptors all stem from a male donor with ankylosing spondylitis.

This clonotype was detected many times. The genes are TRBV3-1 and TRBJ2-1; 10 bases line up with TRBD2. The CDR3 sequence is 14 residues long. Germline V gene lookup returns CDR1 LGHDT and CDR2 YNNKEL (reference sequence). Trimming removed 5 bases from V and 8 bases from J; junction bases left unmatched: 6. This CDR3 is CASSESGRGDEQFF. Written as DNA, the CDR3 is TGTGCCAGCAGCGAGAGCGGGAGGGGCGATGAGCAGTTCTTC.

Details on this clonotype: The junction shows a germline mismatch at one end, possibly a read error. The chain combines TRBV7-6 with TRBJ2-1, with D perhaps matching TRBD1 (5 bases). Germline values: CDR1 SGHVS, CDR2 FNYEAQ. There are 15 residues in the CDR3. The CDR3 here is CASSLRQGLYNEQFF. For the CDR3, the DNA is TGTGCCAGCAGCTTAAGGCAGGGCCTTTACAATGAGCAGTTCTTT.

This clonotype was counted a few times. This chain uses TRBV11-2 with TRBJ2-4; the match to TRBD2 covers 11 bases. The V and J ends lost 4 bases and 6 bases, in that order; junction bases with no gene match: 2. This CDR3 has 14 residues. Germline CDR1 reads SGHAT; CDR2 reads FQNNGV. CDR3: CASSSGTSGNIQYF. The CDR3 DNA reads TGTGCCAGCAGCTCCGGGACTAGCGGAAACATTCAGTACTTC.

The V gene is TRBV7-9, the J gene TRBJ1-1; D uncertain. V lost 11 bases and J 1 base, leaving 14 bases between the germline ends. The length of the CDR3 is 13 residues. CDR1 is SEHNR, CDR2 FQNEAQ, per germline (reference sequence). CDR3 amino acids: CASRAGWNTEAFF. The CDR3 nucleotides are TGTGCCTCAAGGGCGGGTTGGAACACTGAAGCTTTCTTT.

The table lists this clonotype with many counts. The genes are TRBV12-3 or TRBV12-4 and TRBJ2-1; the D gene is possibly TRBD1 (5 bases). Trimming left V 7 bases short and J 5 bases short, with 15 bases between. The CDR3 sequence is 14 residues long. CDR3 sequence reads: CASTQWAGNNEQFF. The DNA of the CDR3 is TGTGCCAGCACACAGTGGGCAGGGAACAATGAGCAGTTCTTC.

This clonotype has ten or more counts. The chain links TRBV29-1 to TRBJ2-1, with D possibly matching TRBD2 (5 bases). This CDR3 is built from 13 residues. Germline CDR1 and CDR2: SQVTM and ANQGSEA. Trimming cost V 4 bases and J 0 bases, with 7 bases left between them. DNA for the CDR3: TGCAGCGTTGTTCGGGACTCCTACAATGAGCAGTTCTTC. It specifies CSVVRDSYNEQFF.

The J gene is TRBJ1-1, the V gene TRBV5-1; TRBD1 matches 7 bases. With 3 bases clipped from V and 1 base from J, the junction kept 3 bases outside the gene matches. The CDR3 has 14 amino acids. Germline CDR1 reads SGHRS; CDR2 reads YFSETQ. The CDR3 sequence: CASSSGTENTEAFF. CDR3 coding DNA: TGCGCCAGCAGCTCCGGGACAGAGAACACTGAAGCTTTCTTT.

This clonotype was found a few times. The V and J genes are TRBV24-1 and TRBJ2-5; 12 positions match TRBD2. The germline V gene has CDR1 KGHDR and CDR2 SFDVKD. This CDR3 comprises 18 residues. Germline trimming cut 4 bases from V and 5 bases from J; bases unmatched to any gene: 13. The CDR3: CATSDRPGLAGRGETQYF. The CDR3 DNA reads as TGTGCCACCAGTGACCGGCCGGGACTAGCGGGTCGGGGCGAGACCCAGTACTTC.

There are a few counts of this clonotype. The chain has TRBV18 and TRBJ1-1; 7 bases match TRBD1. CDR3 length: 16 residues. Trimming at V came to 0 bases and at J to 10 bases, leaving 14 bases not matched to a gene. CDR1 is KGHSH, CDR2 LQKENI, per germline. As DNA, the CDR3 is TGTGCCAGCTCACCACCGGTCGCGGACAGGCGGGCCCCAGCTTTCTTT. This codes for CASSPPVADRRAPAFF.

The sample holds many counts of this clonotype. This chain connects TRBV9 to TRBJ2-2, with 8 bases matching TRBD2. J lost 1 base, V lost 1 base, and 0 bases had no gene match. The CDR3 contains 15 residues. Germline assignment: CDR1 SGDLS and CDR2 YYNGEE. This CDR3 reads CASSVLAGNTGELFF. Here the CDR3 DNA reads TGTGCCAGCAGCGTACTAGCGGGGAACACCGGGGAGCTGTTTTTT.

This clonotype was seen repeatedly, ten times or more. The chain has TRBV7-9 and TRBJ1-5; tentatively, D is TRBD1 (6 bases). CDR3 length: 15 residues. Between the trimmed V and J ends, which lost 1 base and 1 base, there was a span of 8 bases. Germline loops: CDR1 SEHNR, CDR2 FQNEAQ (reference sequence). CDR3 nucleotide sequence: TGTGCCAGCAGCTTAGGCCAGGGGAGCAATCAGCCCCAGCATTTT. Translated, it gives CASSLGQGSNQPQHF.

This clonotype was detected only a few times. The CDR3 is CASSSGLAGDTDTQYF. The CDR3, as DNA: TGTGCCAGCAGCTCGGGACTAGCGGGAGACACAGATACGCAGTATTTT. V is TRBV7-6 and J is TRBJ2-3; 14 bases map to TRBD2. V was pared by 4 bases and J by 2 bases, with 2 bases of the junction left unmatched. This CDR3 contains 16 residues. The germline V gene encodes CDR1 SGHVS and CDR2 FNYEAQ.

This clonotype was seen more than once but under ten times. The chain recombines TRBV4-1 with TRBJ2-4; a possible D gene is TRBD2 (6 bases). V gave up 11 bases and J gave up 0 bases, with 8 bases separating them. The CDR3 loop spans 12 amino acids. Germline lookup yields CDR1 MGHRA and CDR2 YSYEKL. The CDR3 region has the DNA TGCGCCTCGGGAGTAGCCAAAAACATTCAGTACTTC. Protein product: CASGVAKNIQYF.

This clonotype was counted ten times or more. V gene TRBV14 combines with J gene TRBJ2-2; no clear D gene. The germline V gene has CDR1 SGHDN and CDR2 FVKESK. The CDR3 covers 15 residues. V lost 1 base and J lost 4, with 10 bases in between. The CDR3 nucleotides are TGTGCCAGCAGCCAAGTGGGTAGGAGCACCGGGGAGCTGTTTTTT. Residues: CASSQVGRSTGELFF.

The chain is built from TRBV11-2 and TRBJ2-5, with unresolved D. CDR1 and CDR2 from the germline V gene are SGHAT and FQNNGV. The length of the CDR3 is 14 residues. V dropped 5 bases and J dropped 7 bases, with 17 bases sitting between them. CDR3 sequence reads: CASSVGRGVGTQYF. The CDR3 nucleotides read TGTGCCAGCAGCGTCGGACGTGGCGTAGGGACCCAGTACTTC.

J is TRBJ2-7 and V is TRBV5-1; TRBD1 might be the D (6 bases). CDR1 is SGHRS, CDR2 YFSETQ, per germline. CDR3 length: 14 amino acids. Deletions cut 4 bases from V and 4 bases from J, with 15 bases between. In nucleotides, the CDR3 is TGCGCCAGCAGCCCGGACAGACAACGGTACGAGCAGTACTTC. It specifies CASSPDRQRYEQYF.

The table lists this clonotype with a few counts. The chain is built from TRBV20-1 and TRBJ2-1, with 9 bases identical to TRBD2. The V and J ends lost 3 bases and 6 bases, in that order; junction bases with no gene match: 9. CDR3 length: 15 amino acids. Germline values: CDR1 DFQATT, CDR2 SNEGSKA (reference sequence). DNA for the CDR3: TGCAGTGCTAGCGGTGGCGGGACTAGCCGCAATGAGCAGTTCTTC. Translated: CSASGGGTSRNEQFF.

This clonotype was counted many times. CDR3 loop: CASRPGTGGDQPQHF. The DNA of the CDR3 is TGTGCCAGCAGGCCCGGGACAGGGGGCGATCAGCCCCAGCATTTT. The V call is TRBV2, the J call TRBJ1-5; 12 nucleotides agree with TRBD1. The germline V gene encodes CDR1 SNHLY and CDR2 FYNNEI. The J segment lost 5 bases and the V segment lost 6 bases, leaving 5 bases of the junction unmatched. The CDR3 extends over 15 amino acids.